What follows describes a single T cell receptor beta chain. The antigen is not known. Using its own MiXCR run on the reads, TCRdb lists one record per CDR3 protein. The table has fewer than 700,000 distinct CDR3 sequences, roughly 26% seen once. The sample comes from a study of T cell repertoires in cytomegalovirus infection. Study details: Public TCR beta signatures provided an indication of both CMV infection and a matching HLA type.

General study points: HLA-C-restricted CMV-specific TCR beta clonotypes were dominant in the ex vivo response. There were carriers of CMV plus the relevant HLA, and cumulative public TCR beta family frequency identified them.

Germline-derived CDR1 and CDR2 are SGDLS and YYNGEE. Trimming removed 0 bases from V and 4 bases from J; junction bases left unmatched: 3. The CDR3 covers 14 residues. The rearrangement uses TRBV9 and TRBJ1-2; 7 positions match TRBD1. The TCR was taken from a human donor in good health (CMV status not recorded). Some clones in this sample may be carry-over from other donors' samples. Sequencing was performed on CD8+ T cells from PBMCs. In nucleotides, the CDR3 is TGTGCCAGCAGCGTAGCCCGGGACAGCTATGGCTACACCTTC. It yields the protein CASSVARDSYGYTF.